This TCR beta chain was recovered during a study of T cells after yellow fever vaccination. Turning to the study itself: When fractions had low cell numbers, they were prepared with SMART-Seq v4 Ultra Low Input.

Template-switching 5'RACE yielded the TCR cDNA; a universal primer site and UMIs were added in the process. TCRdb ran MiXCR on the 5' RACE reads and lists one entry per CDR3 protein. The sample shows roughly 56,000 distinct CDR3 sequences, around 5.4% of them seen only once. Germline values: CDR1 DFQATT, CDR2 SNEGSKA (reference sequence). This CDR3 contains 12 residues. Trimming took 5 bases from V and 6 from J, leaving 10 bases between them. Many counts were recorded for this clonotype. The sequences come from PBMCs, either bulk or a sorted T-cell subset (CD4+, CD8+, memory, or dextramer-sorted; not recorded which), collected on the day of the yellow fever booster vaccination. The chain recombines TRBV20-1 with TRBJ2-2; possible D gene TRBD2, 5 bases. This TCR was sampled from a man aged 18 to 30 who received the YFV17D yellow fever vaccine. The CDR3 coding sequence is TGCAGTGCTGCGGACTTACCCGGGGAGCTGTTTTTT. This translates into CSAADLPGELFF.